Listed here is a single T cell receptor (beta chain). This record belongs to a study of blood T cell repertoires in COVID-19. CDR1 is MNHEY and CDR2 is SMNVEV in the germline V gene (reference sequence). CDR3 length: 15 amino acids. The V and J ends lost 5 bases and 7 bases, in that order; junction bases with no gene match: 9. Here immunoSEQ multiplex PCR was the method, and the copy in TCRdb shows in-frame clones only, minus some. The sample holds 150,000 to 170,000 clones, about 89% seen once. This sequence joins TRBV27 and TRBJ2-7; 12 nucleotides align to TRBD2. The source of this sequence is a man aged 45-65 years with acute or convalescent COVID-19. Sequenced material: peripheral blood. The CDR3 loop reads CASSTLAGGSLEQYF. CDR3 DNA sequence: TGTGCCAGCAGTACCCTAGCGGGAGGGTCTTTGGAGCAGTACTTC.